The 9 T cell receptor beta chains given below trace back to one sample, sequenced in a study of cytomegalovirus exposure and HLA in healthy donors. Profiling relied on immunoSEQ multiplex PCR, and the TCRdb table lists in-frame clones only, not all of them. The top ten clones hold 1% to 1.5% of a sample with about 65,000 clones, 92% of them seen once. The sequenced sample was PBMCs. The receptors were gathered from a woman between 18 and 29 years old in good health and CMV-seronegative.

The chain carries TRBV7-8 and TRBJ1-5; D perhaps matches TRBD1 (5 bases). Germline CDR1 is SGHVS and CDR2 is FQNEAQ. Trimming took off 4 bases at V and 0 bases at J, with 13 bases between the two ends. The CDR3 runs to 16 residues. The CDR3 here is CASSSKTVNSNQPQHF. The CDR3 region has the DNA TGTGCCAGCAGCTCGAAGACAGTAAATAGCAATCAGCCCCAGCATTTT.

V gene TRBV11-2 combines with J gene TRBJ2-5; 8 nucleotides agree with TRBD1. CDR1 is SGHAT and CDR2 is FQNNGV in the germline V gene. The CDR3 loop spans 16 amino acids. Losses at the gene ends were 6 bases for V and 7 bases for J; bases not matched to a gene: 16. The CDR3 spells CASRVPGQASAGTQYF. The CDR3 coding sequence is TGTGCCAGCAGAGTCCCGGGACAGGCGAGCGCGGGGACCCAGTACTTC.

This chain uses TRBV6-1 with TRBJ1-2; weak D call: TRBD1 (5 bases). The V end lost 6 bases, the J end lost 5 bases, and 19 bases lay between the germline ends. The CDR3 loop spans 15 amino acids. In germline, CDR1 is MNHNS, CDR2 SASEGT. The CDR3 DNA is TGTGCCAGCAGGGAAAGGGACGACGGAGGGTATGGCTACACCTTC. Its protein product is CASRERDDGGYGYTF.

V gene TRBV9 combines with J gene TRBJ2-4; perhaps TRBD2 as D (7 bases). The CDR3 extends over 15 amino acids. V gave up 0 bases and J gave up 9 bases, with 16 bases separating them. Germline V CDR1 and CDR2: SGDLS, YYNGEE. The CDR3 reads CASSVGGGGGGIQYF. The CDR3 nucleotides are TGTGCCAGCAGCGTAGGGGGAGGGGGAGGAGGCATTCAGTACTTC.

With regard to this clone: A read error may produce the germline difference seen at one junction end. The chain combines TRBV7-7 with TRBJ2-5; no definite D call. Germline V gene sequence: CDR1 SSHAT, CDR2 FNYEAQ (reference sequence). There are 13 residues in the CDR3. This CDR3 is CASSLQYQETQYF. DNA for the CDR3: TGTGCTAGCAGCCTACAGTACCAAGAGACCCAGTACTTC.

The gene calls are TRBV6-6 and TRBJ1-6; D gene uncertain. Germline V gives CDR1 MNHNY, CDR2 SVGAGI (reference sequence). Trimming stripped 2 bases from V and 7 bases from J, with 6 bases between. This CDR3 comprises 13 residues. The CDR3 DNA reads TGTGCCAGCAGTTACAGCCTAAATTCACCCCTCCACTTT. This encodes CASSYSLNSPLHF.

This sequence joins TRBV28 and TRBJ2-1, with D tentatively TRBD1 (5 bases). Germline V lookup: CDR1 MDHEN, CDR2 SYDVKM. V gave up 1 base and J gave up 5 bases, with 15 bases separating them. The CDR3 totals 16 residues. The CDR3 is CASSLSPAGIHNEQFF. The CDR3 nucleotides read TGTGCCAGCAGTTTATCCCCAGCAGGGATCCACAATGAGCAGTTCTTC.

The chain has TRBV28 and TRBJ2-1; 7 bases map to TRBD2. V was pared by 2 bases and J by 9 bases, with 7 bases of the junction left unmatched. This CDR3 is 14 amino acids long. Per germline, CDR1 MDHEN and CDR2 SYDVKM. The CDR3 coding sequence is TGTGCCAGCAGTTTACTGGCGGGGGATAGTGAGCAGTTCTTC. Translation gives CASSLLAGDSEQFF.

The J gene is TRBJ2-2, the V gene TRBV5-4; D might be TRBD2 (5 bases). The CDR3 extends over 12 amino acids. CDR1 SGHNT and CDR2 YYREEE come from the germline V gene (reference sequence). Deletions cut 4 bases from V and 7 bases from J, with 8 bases between. The DNA for the CDR3 is TGTGCCAGCAGCCCCGCGGGCGGGGAGCTGTTTTTT. As protein: CASSPAGGELFF.